In this sample, the clone carrying this T cell receptor (beta chain) turned up a few times. The data are from a study of blood T cells in healthy people across ages. A second PCR of about 6 to 11 cycles used a sample-barcoded 5' primer and a J-beta primer mix. A tag from a template-switch adaptor with 12 random nucleotides marked each cDNA molecule. TCRdb reprocessed the 5' RACE reads via MiXCR and lists one record per CDR3 protein. The table has approximately 810,000 distinct CDR3 sequences, around 26% seen once. Trimming pared 7 bases from V and 0 bases from J, leaving 16 bases between. Germline values: CDR1 SGHTA, CDR2 FQGNSA. The CDR3 totals 15 residues.

This receptor was obtained from an elderly woman in good health. The source material was blood. This chain connects TRBV7-2 to TRBJ2-7; D is perhaps TRBD2 (6 bases). CDR3 residues: CASTQWAGSSYEQYF. CDR3 coding DNA: TGTGCCAGCACCCAATGGGCGGGGAGCTCCTACGAGCAGTACTTC.